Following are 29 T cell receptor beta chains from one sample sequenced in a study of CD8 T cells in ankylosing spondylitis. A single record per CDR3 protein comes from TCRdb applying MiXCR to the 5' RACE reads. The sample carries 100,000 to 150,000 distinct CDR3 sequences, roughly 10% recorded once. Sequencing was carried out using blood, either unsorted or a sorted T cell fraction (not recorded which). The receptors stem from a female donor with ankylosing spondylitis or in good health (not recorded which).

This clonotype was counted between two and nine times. For the CDR3, the DNA is TGTGCCACCCCCGGGACGGCCAACACCGGGGAGCTGTTTTTT. Translated, it gives CATPGTANTGELFF. V and J are TRBV11-1 and TRBJ2-2; D may correspond to TRBD1 or TRBD2 (5 bases each). V lost 10 bases and J 2 bases, leaving 14 bases between the germline ends. The CDR3 is made up of 14 amino acids. Germline CDR1 is SGHAT and CDR2 is FQDESV (reference sequence).

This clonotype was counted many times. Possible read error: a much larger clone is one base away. The CDR3 reads CASSTAGGGGYAF. CDR3 DNA: TGTGCCAGCAGCACCGCGGGAGGAGGTGGCTACGCCTTC. The rearrangement uses TRBV3-1 and TRBJ1-2; D gene ambiguous. CDR3 size: 13 residues. Germline CDR1 reads LGHDT; CDR2 reads YNNKEL (reference sequence).

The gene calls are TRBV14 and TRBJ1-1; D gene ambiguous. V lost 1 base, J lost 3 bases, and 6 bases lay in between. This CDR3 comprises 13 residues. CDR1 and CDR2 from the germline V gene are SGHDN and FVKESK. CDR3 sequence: CASSQGWDTEAFF. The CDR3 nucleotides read TGTGCCAGCAGCCAAGGGTGGGACACTGAAGCTTTCTTT.

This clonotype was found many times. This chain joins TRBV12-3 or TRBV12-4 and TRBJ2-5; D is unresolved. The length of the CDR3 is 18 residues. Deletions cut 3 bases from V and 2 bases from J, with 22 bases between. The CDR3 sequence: CASSFGSTPAPFQETQYF. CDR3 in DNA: TGTGCCAGCAGTTTTGGGTCGACTCCTGCCCCTTTTCAAGAGACCCAGTACTTC.

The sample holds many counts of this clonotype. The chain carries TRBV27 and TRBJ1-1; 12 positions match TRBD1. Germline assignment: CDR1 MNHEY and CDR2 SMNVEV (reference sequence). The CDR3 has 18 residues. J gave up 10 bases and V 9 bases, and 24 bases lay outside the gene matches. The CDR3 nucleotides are TGTGCCAGTGCCAGCATTATATTTACGGGACAGGGGGCGATTGGAGCTTTCTTT. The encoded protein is CASASIIFTGQGAIGAFF.

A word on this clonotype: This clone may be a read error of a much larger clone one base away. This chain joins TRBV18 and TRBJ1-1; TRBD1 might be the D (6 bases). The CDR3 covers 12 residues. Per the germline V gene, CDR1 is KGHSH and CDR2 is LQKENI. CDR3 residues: CAGSRGGAAAFF. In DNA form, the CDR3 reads TGTGCCGGCTCACGAGGGGGAGCGGCAGCTTTCTTT. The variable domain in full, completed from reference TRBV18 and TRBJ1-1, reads NAGVMQNPRHLVRRRGQEARLRCSPMKGHSHVYWYRQLPEEGLKFMVYLQKENIIDESGMPKERFSAEFPKEGPSILRIQQVVRGDSAAYFCAGSRGGAAAFFGQGTRLTVV.

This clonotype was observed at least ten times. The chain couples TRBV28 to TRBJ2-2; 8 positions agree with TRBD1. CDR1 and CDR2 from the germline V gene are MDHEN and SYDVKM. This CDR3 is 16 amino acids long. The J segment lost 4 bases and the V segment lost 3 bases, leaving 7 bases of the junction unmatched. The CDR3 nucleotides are TGTGCCAGCAGTTTTCCCGGAACAGGGGGCACCGGGGAGCTGTTTTTT. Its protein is CASSFPGTGGTGELFF.

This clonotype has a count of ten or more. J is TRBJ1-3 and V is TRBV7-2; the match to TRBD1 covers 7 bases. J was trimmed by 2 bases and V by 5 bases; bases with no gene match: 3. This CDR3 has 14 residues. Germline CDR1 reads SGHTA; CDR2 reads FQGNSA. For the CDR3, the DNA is TGTGCCAGCAGCCGAGGGGGCACTGGAAACACCATATATTTT. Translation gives CASSRGGTGNTIYF.

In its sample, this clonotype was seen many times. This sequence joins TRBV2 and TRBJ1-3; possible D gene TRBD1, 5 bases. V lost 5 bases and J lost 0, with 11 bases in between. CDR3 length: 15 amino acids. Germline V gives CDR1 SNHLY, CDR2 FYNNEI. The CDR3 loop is CASSPTGGSGNTIYF. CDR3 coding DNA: TGTGCCAGCAGTCCCACAGGTGGCTCTGGAAACACCATATATTTT. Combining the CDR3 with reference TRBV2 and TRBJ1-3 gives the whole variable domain EPEVTQTPSHQVTQMGQEVILRCVPISNHLYFYWYRQILGQKVEFLVSFYNNEISEKSEIFDDQFSVERPDGSNFTLKIRSTKLEDSAMYFCASSPTGGSGNTIYFGEGSWLTVV.

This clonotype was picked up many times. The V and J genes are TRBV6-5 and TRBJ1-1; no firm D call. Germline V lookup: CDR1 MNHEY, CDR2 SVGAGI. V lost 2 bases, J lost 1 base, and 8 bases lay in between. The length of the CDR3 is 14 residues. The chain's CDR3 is CASSYVSGNTEAFF. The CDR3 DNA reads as TGTGCCAGCAGTTACGTTTCAGGGAACACTGAAGCTTTCTTT.

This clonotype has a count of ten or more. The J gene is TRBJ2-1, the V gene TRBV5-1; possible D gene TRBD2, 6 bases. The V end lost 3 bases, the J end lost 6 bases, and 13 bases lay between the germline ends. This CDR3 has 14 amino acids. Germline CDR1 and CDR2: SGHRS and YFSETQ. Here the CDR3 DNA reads TGCGCCAGCAGCTGGGCCGGGACTGGCAATGAGCAGTTCTTC. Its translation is CASSWAGTGNEQFF. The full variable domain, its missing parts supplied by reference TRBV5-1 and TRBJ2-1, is KAGVTQTPRYLIKTRGQQVTLSCSPISGHRSVSWYQQTPGQGLQFLFEYFSETQRNKGNFPGRFSGRQFSNSRSEMNVSTLELGDSALYLCASSWAGTGNEQFFGPGTRLTVL.

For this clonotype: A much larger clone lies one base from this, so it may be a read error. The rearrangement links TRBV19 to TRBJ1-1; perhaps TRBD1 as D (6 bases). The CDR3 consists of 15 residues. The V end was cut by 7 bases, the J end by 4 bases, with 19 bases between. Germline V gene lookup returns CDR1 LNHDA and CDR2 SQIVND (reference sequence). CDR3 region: CASILGGASSTEAFF. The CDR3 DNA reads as TGTGCCAGTATCTTGGGGGGGGCCTCGAGCACTGAAGCTTTCTTT. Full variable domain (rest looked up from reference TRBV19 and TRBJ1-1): DGGITQSPKYLFRKEGQNVTLSCEQNLNHDAMYWYRQDPGQGLRLIYYSQIVNDFQKGDIAEGYSVSREKKESFPLTVTSAQKNPTAFYLCASILGGASSTEAFFGQGTRLTVV.

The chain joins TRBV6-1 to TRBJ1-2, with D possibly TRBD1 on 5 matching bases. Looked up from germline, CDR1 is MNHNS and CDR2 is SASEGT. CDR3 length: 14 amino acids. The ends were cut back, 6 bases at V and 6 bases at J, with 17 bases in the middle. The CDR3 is CASRPRAGRDGYTF. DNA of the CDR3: TGTGCCAGCAGACCCAGGGCGGGACGAGATGGCTACACCTTC.

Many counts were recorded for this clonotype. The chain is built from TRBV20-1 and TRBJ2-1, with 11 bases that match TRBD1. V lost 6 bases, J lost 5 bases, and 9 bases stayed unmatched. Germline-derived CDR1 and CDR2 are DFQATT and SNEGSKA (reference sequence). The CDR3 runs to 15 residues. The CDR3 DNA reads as TGCAGTGCCCTAGGACAGGGGGCGGCCAACAATGAGCAGTTCTTC. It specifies CSALGQGAANNEQFF.

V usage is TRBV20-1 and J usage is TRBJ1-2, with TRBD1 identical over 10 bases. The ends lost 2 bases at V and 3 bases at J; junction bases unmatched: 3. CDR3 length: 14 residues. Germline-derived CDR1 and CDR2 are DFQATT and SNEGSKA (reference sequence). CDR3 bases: TGCAGTGCTAGAAGGGACAGGGGCGACTATGGCTACACCTTC. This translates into CSARRDRGDYGYTF.

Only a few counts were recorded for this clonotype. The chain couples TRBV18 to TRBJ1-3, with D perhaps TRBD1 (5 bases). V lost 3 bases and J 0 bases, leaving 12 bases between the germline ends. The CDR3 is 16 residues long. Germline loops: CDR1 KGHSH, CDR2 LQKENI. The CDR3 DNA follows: TGTGCCAGCTCACCGATTCAGGGAATCTCTGGAAACACCATATATTTT. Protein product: CASSPIQGISGNTIYF.

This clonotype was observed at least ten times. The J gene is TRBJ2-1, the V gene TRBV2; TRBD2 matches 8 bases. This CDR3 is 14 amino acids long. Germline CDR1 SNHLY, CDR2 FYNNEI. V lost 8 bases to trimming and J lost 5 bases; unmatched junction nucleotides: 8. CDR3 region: CASVSGNIHNEQFF. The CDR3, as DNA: TGTGCCAGCGTTAGCGGGAACATACACAATGAGCAGTTCTTC.

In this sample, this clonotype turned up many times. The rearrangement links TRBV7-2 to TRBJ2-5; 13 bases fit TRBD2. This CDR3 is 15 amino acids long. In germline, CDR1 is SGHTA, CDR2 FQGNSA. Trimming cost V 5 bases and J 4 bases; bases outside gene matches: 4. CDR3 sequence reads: CASSLLAGGRETQYF. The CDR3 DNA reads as TGTGCCAGCAGCCTACTAGCGGGGGGGCGAGAGACCCAGTACTTC.

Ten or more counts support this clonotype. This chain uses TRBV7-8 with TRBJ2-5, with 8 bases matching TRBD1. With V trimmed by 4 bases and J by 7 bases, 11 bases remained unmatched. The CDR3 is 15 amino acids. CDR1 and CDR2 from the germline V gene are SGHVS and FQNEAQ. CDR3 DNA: TGTGCCAGCAGCTCTAGGGACAGGAACCCAAGGACCCAGTACTTC. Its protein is CASSSRDRNPRTQYF.

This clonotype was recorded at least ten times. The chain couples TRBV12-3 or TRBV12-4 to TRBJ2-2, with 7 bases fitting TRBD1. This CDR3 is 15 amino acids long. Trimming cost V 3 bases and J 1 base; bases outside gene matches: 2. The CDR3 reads CASSFRQGNTGELFF. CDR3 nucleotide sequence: TGTGCCAGCAGTTTCAGACAGGGGAACACCGGGGAGCTGTTTTTT.

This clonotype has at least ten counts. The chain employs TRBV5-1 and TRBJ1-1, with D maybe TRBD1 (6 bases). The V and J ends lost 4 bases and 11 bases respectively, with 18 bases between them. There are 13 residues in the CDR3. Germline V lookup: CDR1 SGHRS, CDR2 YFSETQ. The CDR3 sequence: CASSLDSHDDAFF. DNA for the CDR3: TGCGCCAGCAGCCTGGACAGCCATGATGATGCTTTCTTT.

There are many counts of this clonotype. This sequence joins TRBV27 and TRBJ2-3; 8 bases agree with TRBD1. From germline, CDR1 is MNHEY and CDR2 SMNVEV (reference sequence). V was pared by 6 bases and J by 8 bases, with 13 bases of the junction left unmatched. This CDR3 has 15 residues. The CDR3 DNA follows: TGTGCCAGCAGGGGGGCAGGGGGCTCAAGGAGTACGCAGTATTTT. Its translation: CASRGAGGSRSTQYF.

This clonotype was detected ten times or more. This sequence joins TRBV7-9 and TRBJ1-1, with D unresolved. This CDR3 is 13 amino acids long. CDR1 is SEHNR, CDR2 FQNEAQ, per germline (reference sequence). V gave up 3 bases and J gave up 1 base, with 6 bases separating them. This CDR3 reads CASSFNRNTEAFF. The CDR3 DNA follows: TGTGCCAGCAGCTTTAACAGGAACACTGAAGCTTTCTTT. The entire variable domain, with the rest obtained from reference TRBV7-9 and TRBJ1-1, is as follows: DTGVSQNPRHKITKRGQNVTFRCDPISEHNRLYWYRQTLGQGPEFLTYFQNEAQLEKSRLLSDRFSAERPKGSFSTLEIQRTEQGDSAMYLCASSFNRNTEAFFGQGTRLTVV.

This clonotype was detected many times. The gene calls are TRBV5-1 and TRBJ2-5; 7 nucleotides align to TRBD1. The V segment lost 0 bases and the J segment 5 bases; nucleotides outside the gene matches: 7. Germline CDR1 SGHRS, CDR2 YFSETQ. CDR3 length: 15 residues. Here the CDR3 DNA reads TGCGCCAGCAGCTTGGTCGGGACAGAGAGGGAGACCCAGTACTTC. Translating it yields CASSLVGTERETQYF. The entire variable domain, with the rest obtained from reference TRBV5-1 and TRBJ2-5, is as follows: KAGVTQTPRYLIKTRGQQVTLSCSPISGHRSVSWYQQTPGQGLQFLFEYFSETQRNKGNFPGRFSGRQFSNSRSEMNVSTLELGDSALYLCASSLVGTERETQYFGPGTRLLVL.

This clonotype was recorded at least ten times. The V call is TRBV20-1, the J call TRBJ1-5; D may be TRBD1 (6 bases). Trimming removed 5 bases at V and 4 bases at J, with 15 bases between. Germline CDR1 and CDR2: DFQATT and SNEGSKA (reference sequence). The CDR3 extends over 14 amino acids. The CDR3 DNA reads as TGCAGTGCTTCCGCCCAGGACAGAAATCAGCCCCAGCATTTT. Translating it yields CSASAQDRNQPQHF.

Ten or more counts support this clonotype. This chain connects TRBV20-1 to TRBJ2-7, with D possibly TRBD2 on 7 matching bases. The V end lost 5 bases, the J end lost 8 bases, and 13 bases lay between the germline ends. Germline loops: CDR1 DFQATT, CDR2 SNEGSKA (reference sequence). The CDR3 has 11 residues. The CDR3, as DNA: TGCAGTGCTCAAGACGGGGGGCAGCAGTACTTC. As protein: CSAQDGGQQYF.

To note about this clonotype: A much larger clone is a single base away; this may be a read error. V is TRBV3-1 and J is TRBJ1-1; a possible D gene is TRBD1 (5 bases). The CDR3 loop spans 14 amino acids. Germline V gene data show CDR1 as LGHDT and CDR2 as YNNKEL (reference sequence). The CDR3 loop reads CASSPQRGYTEASF. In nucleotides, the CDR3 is TGTGCCAGCAGTCCACAAAGGGGATACACTGAAGCTTCCTTT.

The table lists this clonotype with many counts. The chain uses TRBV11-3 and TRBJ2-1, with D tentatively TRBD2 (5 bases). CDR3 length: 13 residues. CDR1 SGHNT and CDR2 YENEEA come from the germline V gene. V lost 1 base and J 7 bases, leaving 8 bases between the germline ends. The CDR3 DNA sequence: TGTGCCAGCAGCTTAGTGACGGGGAATGAGCAGTTCTTC. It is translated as CASSLVTGNEQFF.

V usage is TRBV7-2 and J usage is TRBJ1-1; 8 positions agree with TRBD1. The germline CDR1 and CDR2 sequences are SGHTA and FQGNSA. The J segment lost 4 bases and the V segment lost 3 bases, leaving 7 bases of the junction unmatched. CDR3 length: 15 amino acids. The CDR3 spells CASSFTGGGTTEAFF. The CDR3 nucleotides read TGTGCCAGCAGCTTTACAGGGGGGGGGACCACTGAAGCTTTCTTT.